The rows below give T cell receptor beta chains drawn from one sample of a study of blood T cell repertoires in COVID-19. Measured with immunoSEQ multiplex PCR; TCRdb has only the in-frame clones, and not every one. The sample has under 150,000 clones, 80% to 85% seen once. The sequenced material came from peripheral blood. The receptors shown here come from a human donor in a cohort sampled during active COVID-19. Each CDR3 is given with its conserved first and last residue. A D gene is named only where the DNA matches it firmly. Expanded clones get a size class; other rows say once, few or many, or leave the size out.

>.|.|TRBV15|TRBJ2-1
CATSSPGSPIEQFF
TGTGCCACCAGCTCCCCAGGGTCACCAATTGAGCAGTTCTTC
>.|.|TRBV5-1|TRBJ1-4
CASSLAGPKGGEKLFF
TGCGCCAGCAGCTTGGCGGGGCCAAAAGGGGGTGAAAAACTGTTTTTT
>.|.|TRBV6-2/TRBV6-3|TRBJ1-5
CASSSGNQPQHF
TGTGCCAGCAGTAGCGGTAATCAGCCCCAGCATTTT
>.|once|TRBV9|TRBJ2-1
CASSVGPTAPYNEQFF
TGTGCCAGCAGCGTAGGCCCAACTGCTCCTTACAATGAGCAGTTCTTC
>.|.|TRBV19|TRBJ2-2
CASSMGWDTGELFF
TGTGCCAGTAGTATGGGCTGGGACACCGGGGAGCTGTTTTTT
>TRBD2|.|TRBV27|TRBJ2-2
CASSRRVAGQLSRGTGELFF
TGTGCCAGCAGCCGACGAGTAGCGGGCCAACTAAGTCGTGGCACCGGGGAGCTGTTTTTT
>TRBD1|.|TRBV9|TRBJ2-2
CASSVGWGQGFGELFF
TGTGCCAGCAGCGTAGGATGGGGACAGGGCTTCGGGGAGCTGTTTTTT
>.|few|TRBV5-1|TRBJ1-1
CASSPGSNTEAFF
TGCGCCAGCAGCCCGGGTTCGAACACTGAAGCTTTCTTT
>.|.|TRBV24-1|TRBJ2-3
CATSDLGVGEADTQYF
TGTGCCACCAGTGATTTGGGGGTAGGGGAAGCAGATACGCAGTATTTT
>TRBD1|few|TRBV10-2|TRBJ1-2
CASSGALGQGVGYTF
TGCGCCAGCAGTGGAGCCTTGGGACAGGGGGTAGGCTACACCTTC
>.|.|TRBV19|TRBJ1-2
CASSIGPSYGYTF
TGTGCCAGTAGTATTGGCCCAAGTTATGGCTACACCTTC
>.|.|TRBV15|TRBJ2-7
CATSRVGGFHEQYF
TGTGCCACCAGCAGAGTGGGGGGTTTCCACGAGCAGTACTTC
>.|.|TRBV7-9|TRBJ2-2
CASIQILAGELFF
TGTGCCAGCATCCAAATCTTAGCCGGGGAGCTGTTTTTT
>.|.|TRBV5-1|TRBJ1-5
CASSLGSDNQPQHF
TGCGCCAGCAGCCTAGGCAGCGACAATCAGCCCCAGCATTTT
>TRBD1|.|TRBV7-6|TRBJ2-2
CASSPGQAETNTGELFF
TGTGCCAGCAGCCCGGGACAGGCCGAAACGAACACCGGGGAGCTGTTTTTT
>.|.|TRBV7-6|TRBJ2-2
CASTRGSAGTGELFF
TGTGCCAGCACCCGAGGTAGCGCGGGGACCGGGGAGCTGTTTTTT
>.|.|TRBV5-1|TRBJ1-1
CASSLGRDTEAFF
TGCGCCAGCAGCTTGGGGAGGGACACTGAAGCTTTCTTT
>TRBD2|.|TRBV7-3|TRBJ2-7
CASSPTGTSGGEQYF
TGTGCCAGCAGCCCCACCGGGACTAGCGGGGGGGAGCAGTACTTC
>TRBD2|.|TRBV3-1/TRBV3-2|TRBJ2-5
CASSRLVAGGQETQYF
TGTGCCAGCAGCCGCCTTGTAGCGGGGGGTCAAGAGACCCAGTACTTC
>.|.|TRBV3-1/TRBV3-2|TRBJ2-1
CASSRRAEQFF
TGTGCCAGCAGCCGGCGGGCTGAGCAGTTCTTC
>TRBD1|.|TRBV30|TRBJ1-2
CAWSRDRPFGYTF
TGTGCCTGGAGCCGGGACAGGCCTTTTGGCTACACCTTC
>TRBD2|.|TRBV6-2/TRBV6-3|TRBJ2-3
CASSYRLAGPSPDTQYF
TGTGCCAGCAGTTACCGTCTAGCGGGTCCCTCCCCAGATACGCAGTATTTT
>TRBD2|.|TRBV11-3|TRBJ2-5
CASSGSSGGAAETQYF
TGTGCCAGCAGCGGGTCTAGCGGGGGGGCCGCTGAGACCCAGTACTTC
>TRBD2|.|TRBV7-2|TRBJ2-2
CASSPTSGTNTGELFF
TGTGCCAGCAGCCCGACTAGCGGGACGAACACCGGGGAGCTGTTTTTT
>.|.|TRBV19|TRBJ1-5
CASVRGNNQPQHF
TGTGCTTCCGTGCGGGGGAACAATCAGCCCCAGCATTTT
>.|.|TRBV21-1|TRBJ1-1
CASSYYRTGGAGAFF
TGTGCCAGCAGCTACTACCGGACAGGGGGCGCAGGAGCTTTCTTT
>TRBD1|.|TRBV11-2|TRBJ1-6
CASSSGQARSPLHF
TGTGCCAGCAGCTCCGGACAGGCCCGTTCACCCCTCCACTTT
>.|few|TRBV28|TRBJ2-7
CASKASEYAQYF
TGTGCCAGCAAGGCCTCGGAGTACGCGCAGTACTTC
>.|once|TRBV3-1/TRBV3-2|TRBJ1-5
CASSQQGTGSPQHF
TGTGCCAGCAGCCAACAGGGAACCGGATCGCCCCAGCATTTT
>TRBD2|.|TRBV3-1/TRBV3-2|TRBJ2-2
CASSQDGSGGVTGELFF
TGTGCCAGCAGCCAAGATGGTAGCGGGGGGGTCACCGGGGAGCTGTTTTTT
>TRBD2|few|TRBV7-2|TRBJ2-1
CASSSWDSGGLNEQFF
TGTGCCAGCAGCTCCTGGGATAGCGGGGGTTTAAATGAGCAGTTCTTC
>.|.|TRBV5-1|TRBJ1-2
CASSLPLEGYGYTF
TGCGCCAGCAGCCTACCCCTTGAGGGCTATGGCTACACCTTC
>.|.|TRBV30|TRBJ1-2
CAWSPGGVGYTF
TGTGCCTGGAGCCCGGGAGGGGTGGGCTACACCTTC
>TRBD1|.|TRBV5-1|TRBJ2-5
CASSVGQGWTQYF
TGCGCCAGCAGCGTTGGACAGGGATGGACCCAGTACTTC
>.|.|TRBV6-5|TRBJ1-5
CASSYDRDGPQHF
TGTGCCAGCAGTTACGACAGAGATGGGCCCCAGCATTTT
>TRBD1|.|TRBV9|TRBJ1-1
CASSVDHRGSVTEAFF
TGTGCCAGCAGCGTAGACCACAGGGGGTCGGTAACTGAAGCTTTCTTT
>TRBD1|.|TRBV2|TRBJ2-3
CASSGQGSGTDTQYF
TGTGCCAGCAGTGGACAGGGTTCGGGCACAGATACGCAGTATTTT
>TRBD1|.|TRBV6-5|TRBJ2-7
CATRDRVSSYEQYF
TGTGCCACCCGGGACAGGGTGAGCTCCTACGAGCAGTACTTC
>.|once|TRBV5-6|TRBJ1-2
CASSLGSGHYGYTF
TGTGCCAGCAGCTTGGGTTCAGGGCACTATGGCTACACCTTC
>TRBD1|.|TRBV10-3|TRBJ1-1
CAISAGTANTEAFF
TGTGCCATCAGTGCCGGGACAGCGAACACTGAAGCTTTCTTT
>.|.|TRBV6-1|TRBJ1-5
CASSEETAGGQPQHF
TGTGCCAGCAGTGAAGAAACCGCCGGCGGTCAGCCCCAGCATTTT
>TRBD1|.|TRBV19|TRBJ2-3
CASSVRDREGTDTQYF
TGTGCCAGTAGTGTCCGGGACAGGGAGGGGACAGATACGCAGTATTTT
>TRBD2|.|TRBV27|TRBJ2-3
CASSWQATSGTDTQYF
TGTGCCAGCAGTTGGCAAGCGACTAGCGGCACAGATACGCAGTATTTT
>.|.|TRBV5-1|TRBJ2-7
CASSLAPPVNQEQYF
TGCGCCAGCAGCTTGGCCCCTCCGGTAAATCAAGAGCAGTACTTC
>TRBD2|.|TRBV27|TRBJ2-3
CASSRGRGGDDTQYF
TGTGCCAGCAGCCGGGGGCGGGGGGGCGACGATACGCAGTATTTT
>TRBD1|once|TRBV27|TRBJ1-4
CASSLLRGGTGVSNEKLFF
TGTGCCAGCAGTTTGCTTCGGGGCGGGACAGGGGTGTCTAATGAAAAACTGTTTTTT
>.|once|TRBV19|TRBJ2-7
CASSKRHGYEQYF
TGTGCCAGTAGTAAACGACACGGCTACGAGCAGTACTTC
>.|few|TRBV5-1|TRBJ1-1
CASSGTPGNTEAFF
TGCGCCAGCAGCGGAACCCCAGGGAACACTGAAGCTTTCTTT
>.|.|TRBV28|TRBJ1-5
CASSLRGSGRMWQPQHF
TGTGCCAGCAGTTTAAGAGGAAGCGGAAGGATGTGGCAGCCCCAGCATTTT
>.|.|TRBV10-3|TRBJ2-7
CATRDSLEQYF
TGTGCCACGCGGGACAGTCTCGAGCAGTACTTC
>TRBD1|once|TRBV5-4|TRBJ1-6
CASSVRGGGASYNSPLHF
TGTGCCAGCAGCGTCCGTGGAGGGGGCGCTTCCTATAATTCACCCCTCCACTTT
>.|few|TRBV2|TRBJ1-4
CASNGEGRKLFF
TGTGCCTCGAACGGGGAGGGGAGGAAACTGTTTTTT
>.|.|TRBV6-2/TRBV6-3|TRBJ1-1
CASSYTRNTEAFF
TGTGCCAGCAGTTACACCAGGAACACTGAAGCTTTCTTT
>TRBD1|.|TRBV27|TRBJ2-3
CASSPRTGAGTDTQYF
TGTGCCAGCAGTCCACGGACAGGGGCGGGCACAGATACGCAGTATTTT
>.|.|TRBV27|TRBJ2-1
CASSSRGSTNEQFF
TGTGCCAGCAGTTCCCGGGGAAGTACCAATGAGCAGTTCTTC
>TRBD1|.|TRBV19|TRBJ2-1
CASSATGAAAFYNEQFF
TGTGCCAGTAGCGCTACAGGGGCCGCGGCCTTTTACAATGAGCAGTTCTTC
>TRBD1|.|TRBV5-4|TRBJ1-6
CASSQKQGAGNNSPLHF
TGTGCCAGCAGCCAGAAACAGGGGGCTGGGAATAATTCACCCCTCCACTTT
>.|once|TRBV4-1|TRBJ1-1
CASSHYFTGSITEAFF
TGCGCCAGCAGCCACTACTTCACGGGGTCGATCACTGAAGCTTTCTTT
>.|few|TRBV7-2|TRBJ1-2
CASSLASSYGYTF
TGTGCCAGCAGCTTAGCGTCTAGCTATGGCTACACCTTC